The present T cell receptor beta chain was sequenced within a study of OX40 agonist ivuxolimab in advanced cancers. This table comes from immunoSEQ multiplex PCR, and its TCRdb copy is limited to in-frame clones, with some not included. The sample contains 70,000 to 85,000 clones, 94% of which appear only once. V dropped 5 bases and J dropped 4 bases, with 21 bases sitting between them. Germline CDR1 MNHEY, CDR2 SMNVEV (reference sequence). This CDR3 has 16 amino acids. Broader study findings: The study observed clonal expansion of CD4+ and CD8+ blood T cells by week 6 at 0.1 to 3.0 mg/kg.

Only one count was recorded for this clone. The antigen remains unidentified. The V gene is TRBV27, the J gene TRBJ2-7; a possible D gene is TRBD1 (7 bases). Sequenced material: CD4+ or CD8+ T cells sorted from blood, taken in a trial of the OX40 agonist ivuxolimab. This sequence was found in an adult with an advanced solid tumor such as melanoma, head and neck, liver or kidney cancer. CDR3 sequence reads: CASSQEGTGVGYEQYF. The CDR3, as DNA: TGTGCCAGCAGTCAGGAGGGCACAGGGGTTGGGTACGAGCAGTACTTC.